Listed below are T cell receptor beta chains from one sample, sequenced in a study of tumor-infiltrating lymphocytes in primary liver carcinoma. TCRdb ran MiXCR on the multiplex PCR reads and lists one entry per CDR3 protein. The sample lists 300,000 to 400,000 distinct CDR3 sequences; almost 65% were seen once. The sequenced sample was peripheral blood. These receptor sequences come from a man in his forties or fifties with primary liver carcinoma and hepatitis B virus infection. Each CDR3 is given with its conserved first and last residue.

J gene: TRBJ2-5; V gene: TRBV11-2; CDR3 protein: CASSLSSPYLETQYF
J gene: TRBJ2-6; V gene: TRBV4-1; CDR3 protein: CTSSYRRAGSGANVLTF
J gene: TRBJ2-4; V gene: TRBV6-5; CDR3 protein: CASSYHMSDIQYF
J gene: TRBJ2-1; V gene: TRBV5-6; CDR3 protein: CASSGRTSGLLSYNEQFF
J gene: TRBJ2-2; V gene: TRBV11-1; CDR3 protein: CARSLSRTGVLGELFF
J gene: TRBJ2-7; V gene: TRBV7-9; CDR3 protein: CASSLRSIDEQYF
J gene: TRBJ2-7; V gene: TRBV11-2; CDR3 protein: CASSLQTSEQYF
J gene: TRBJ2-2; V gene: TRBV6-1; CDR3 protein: CASSEERVIGELFF
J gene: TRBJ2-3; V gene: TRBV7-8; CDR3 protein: CASSLETGDDTQYF
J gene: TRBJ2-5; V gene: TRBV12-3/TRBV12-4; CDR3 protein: CASSPQVAGLAIHRYF
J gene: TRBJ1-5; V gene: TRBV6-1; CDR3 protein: CASSEAGPHQPQHF
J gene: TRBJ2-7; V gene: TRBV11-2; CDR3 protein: CASSLSSGRDLSYGQYF
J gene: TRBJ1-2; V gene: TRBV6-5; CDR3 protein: CASSYSLAVHVDGYTF
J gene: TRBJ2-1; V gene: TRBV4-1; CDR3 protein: CASSQAPLAGGDEQFF
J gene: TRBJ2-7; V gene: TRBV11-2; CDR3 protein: CVSLSAGHEQYF
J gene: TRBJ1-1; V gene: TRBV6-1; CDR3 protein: CASSMRGGLGTEAFF
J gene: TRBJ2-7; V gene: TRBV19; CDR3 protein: CASSAGTSDSYEQYF
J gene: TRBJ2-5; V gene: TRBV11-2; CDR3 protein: CAGSPGLNQETQYF
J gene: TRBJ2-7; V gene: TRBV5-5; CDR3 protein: CASSLSGQGGYEQYF
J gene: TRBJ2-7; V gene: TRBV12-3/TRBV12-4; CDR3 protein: CASSYSGNYEQYF
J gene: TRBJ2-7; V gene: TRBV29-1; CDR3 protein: CSIGSVITYEQYF
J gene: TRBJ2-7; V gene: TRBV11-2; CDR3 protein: CASNLELQFKSLEQYF
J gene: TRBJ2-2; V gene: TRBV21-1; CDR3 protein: CASGRRRPRCPGELFF
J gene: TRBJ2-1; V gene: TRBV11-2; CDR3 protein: CVSSIRSRAGYNEQFF
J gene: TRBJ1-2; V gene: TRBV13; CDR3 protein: CASSTDRGASYGYTF
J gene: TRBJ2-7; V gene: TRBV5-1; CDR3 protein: CASTPGGRSAGEQYF
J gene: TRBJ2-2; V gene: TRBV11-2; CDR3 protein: CASSLSGTVNTGKPFF
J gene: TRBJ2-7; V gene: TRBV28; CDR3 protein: CASKLGQIYEQYF
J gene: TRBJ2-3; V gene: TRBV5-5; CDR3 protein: CASSPSVSSGSYTQYF
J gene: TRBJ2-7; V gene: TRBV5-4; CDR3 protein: CASSSGQGRIYEQHF
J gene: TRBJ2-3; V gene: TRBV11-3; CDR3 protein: CISSLGVRDTQYF
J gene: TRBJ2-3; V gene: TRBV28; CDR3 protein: CASSYPGRPSTDTQYF
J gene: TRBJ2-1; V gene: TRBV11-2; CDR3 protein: CDSSLLAGGWDNERFF
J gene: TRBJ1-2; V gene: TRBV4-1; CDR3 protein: CASSQEGVSANYGYTF
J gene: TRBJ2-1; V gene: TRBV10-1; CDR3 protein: CASSQGWSEQFF
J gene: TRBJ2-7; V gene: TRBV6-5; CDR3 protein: CATSYQEPAGDSYEQYF
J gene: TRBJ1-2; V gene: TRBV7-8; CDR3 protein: CACSSRTVLGNGYTF
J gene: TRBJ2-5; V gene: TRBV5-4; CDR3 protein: CVSSFDGEETQYF
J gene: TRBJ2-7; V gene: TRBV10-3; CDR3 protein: CAISIPGQIYKQYF
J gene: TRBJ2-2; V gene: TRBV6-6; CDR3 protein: CASGESGTGDTGELFF
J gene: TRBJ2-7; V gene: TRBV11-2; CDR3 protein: CARSVDRGEQYF
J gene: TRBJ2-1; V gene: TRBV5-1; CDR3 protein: CASSSVEWGEQFF
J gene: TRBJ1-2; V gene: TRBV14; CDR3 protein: CASSQTQGRYGYTF
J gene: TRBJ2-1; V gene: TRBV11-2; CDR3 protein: CASSLEAGKKQFF
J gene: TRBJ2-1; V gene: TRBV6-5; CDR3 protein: CASGFIQPGEQFF
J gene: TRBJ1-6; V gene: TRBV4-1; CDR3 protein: CASSQEHNREGSPLHF
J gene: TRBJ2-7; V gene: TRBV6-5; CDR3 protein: CASSPRTSSAYEQYF
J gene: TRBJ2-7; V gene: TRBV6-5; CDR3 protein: CASSDLALAEQYF
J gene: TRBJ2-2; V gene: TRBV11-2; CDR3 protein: CASSKRGLFTGELFF
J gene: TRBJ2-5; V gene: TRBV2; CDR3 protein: CASNGLAGETQYF
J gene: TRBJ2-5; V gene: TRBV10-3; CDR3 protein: CAITSTGGRETQYF
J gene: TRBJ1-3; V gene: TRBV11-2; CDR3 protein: CAISPLNGDTIYF
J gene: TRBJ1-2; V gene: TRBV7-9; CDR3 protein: CASSLRQNCHDYTF
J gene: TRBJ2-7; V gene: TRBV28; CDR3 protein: CASSSSPPRYEQYF